Listed below are T cell receptor beta chains from one sample, sequenced in a study of cytotoxic CD8 clonotypes in ibrutinib-treated CLL. Sequencing used immunoSEQ multiplex PCR; TCRdb keeps in-frame clones, though not all of them. In the table there are tens of thousands of clones, 50% to 60% of which are singletons. The specimen was PBMCs, collected at disease progression, from a patient treated with ibrutinib. Every receptor here comes from a human donor with chronic lymphocytic leukemia. Both conserved end residues are part of each CDR3. A D gene is named only where the DNA matches it firmly. The size of a clone is reported for some rows only, either as once, few or many, or as a class for expanded clones.

J,D,V,size,CDR3,DNA
TRBJ2-6,.,TRBV6-5,.,CASSYLSGANVLTF,TGTGCCAGCAGTTACCTCTCTGGGGCCAACGTCCTGACTTTC
TRBJ1-6,TRBD1,TRBV2,.,CASSGTGFTSPLHF,TGTGCCAGCAGTGGGACAGGGTTTACTTCACCCCTCCACTTT
TRBJ1-2,TRBD1,TRBV5-6,few,CASSWERTGSYGYTF,TGTGCCAGCAGCTGGGAGAGGACAGGGTCCTATGGCTACACCTTC
TRBJ1-2,.,TRBV7-8,few,CASSLERGYGYTF,TGTGCCAGCAGCTTAGAGAGGGGATATGGCTACACCTTC
TRBJ1-4,.,TRBV6-5,.,CASRGGEKLFF,TGTGCCAGCAGAGGGGGGGAAAAACTGTTTTTT
TRBJ2-7,TRBD1,TRBV28,.,CASSNGQGALEEQYF,TGTGCCAGCAGTAACGGACAGGGGGCGCTGGAAGAGCAGTACTTC
TRBJ2-7,.,TRBV6-1,.,CASSEWTGTYEQYF,TGTGCCAGCAGTGAATGGACTGGAACCTACGAGCAGTACTTC
TRBJ2-1,.,TRBV9,once,CASSVGGRTVNEQFF,TGTGCCAGCAGCGTAGGAGGGAGAACGGTCAATGAGCAGTTCTTC
TRBJ2-7,.,TRBV6-6,few,CASKEGPLVSEQYF,TGTGCCAGCAAGGAGGGTCCTTTAGTCTCCGAGCAGTACTTC
TRBJ2-4,.,TRBV27,.,CASSLGVLAKNIQYF,TGTGCCAGCAGTTTAGGTGTACTGGCCAAAAACATTCAGTACTTC
TRBJ2-5,.,TRBV11-2,once,CASSLLAGETQYF,TGTGCCAGCAGCTTGCTAGCAGGAGAGACCCAGTACTTC
TRBJ1-1,TRBD1,TRBV5-1,.,CASSRLTGEYTEAFF,TGTGCCAGCAGTCGACTGACAGGGGAGTACACTGAAGCTTTCTTT
TRBJ1-2,TRBD1,TRBV14,few,CASSLPGTGNYGYTF,TGTGCCAGCAGCCTTCCCGGGACAGGGAACTATGGCTACACCTTC
TRBJ1-1,.,TRBV6-5,few,CASSGTFEAFF,TGTGCCAGCAGCGGGACATTTGAAGCTTTCTTT
TRBJ1-2,.,TRBV19,.,CASSLREYGYTF,TGTGCCAGTAGTCTCCGGGAATATGGCTACACCTTC
TRBJ1-6,.,TRBV23-1,.,CASRIYSIPHSPLHF,TGCGCCAGCAGAATATACAGTATCCCCCATTCACCCCTCCACTTT
TRBJ2-7,TRBD1,TRBV6-1,medium-sized,CASTGWDRYYEQYF,TGTGCCAGCACGGGATGGGACAGATACTACGAGCAGTACTTC
TRBJ2-3,.,TRBV19,.,CASSRDTKDTQYF,TGTGCCAGTAGTAGGGACACAAAAGATACGCAGTATTTT
TRBJ2-5,.,TRBV2,few,CASSGRGQTQYF,TGTGCCAGCAGTGGCAGGGGACAGACCCAGTACTTC
TRBJ2-3,.,TRBV7-2,.,CASSPRAQGTDTQYF,TGTGCCAGCAGCCCTCGGGCGCAGGGGACAGATACGCAGTATTTT
TRBJ1-2,.,TRBV5-1,.,CASSLLLDSYGYTF,TGCGCCAGCAGCTTGCTTCTGGACAGCTATGGCTACACCTTC
TRBJ2-2,.,TRBV11-3,.,CASSPQNTGELFF,TGTGCCAGCAGCCCGCAAAACACCGGGGAGCTGTTTTTT
TRBJ2-3,TRBD2,TRBV5-1,.,CASSLAGASTDTQYF,TGCGCCAGCAGCCTAGCGGGAGCTAGCACAGATACGCAGTATTTT
TRBJ2-5,.,TRBV18,.,CASSPMEETQYF,TGTGCCAGCTCACCTATGGAAGAGACCCAGTACTTC
TRBJ2-2,.,TRBV28,few,CASSLVGSTGELFF,TGTGCCAGCAGCTTAGTTGGGAGCACCGGGGAGCTGTTTTTT
TRBJ1-2,.,TRBV6-5,.,CASSPGISGYTF,TGTGCCAGCAGTCCGGGGATCTCTGGCTACACCTTC
TRBJ1-1,.,TRBV28,.,CASSPIPSGWRGAFF,TGTGCCAGCAGTCCGATCCCGAGCGGCTGGAGAGGGGCTTTCTTT
TRBJ1-1,TRBD1,TRBV7-6,.,CASSPDRDVMNTEAFF,TGTGCCAGCAGCCCGGACAGGGACGTTATGAACACTGAAGCTTTCTTT
TRBJ1-2,.,TRBV27,.,CASSQGGGNGYTF,TGTGCCAGCAGTCAAGGGGGGGGGAATGGCTACACCTTC
TRBJ2-5,.,TRBV7-6,once,CASSLVNSQGLGETQYF,TGTGCCAGCAGCTTAGTAAATAGCCAGGGGTTAGGGGAGACCCAGTACTTC
TRBJ1-5,.,TRBV6-1,few,CASTLGASNQPQHF,TGTGCCAGCACTCTGGGGGCTAGCAATCAGCCCCAGCATTTT
TRBJ2-1,.,TRBV14,.,CASSQVRVAYNEQFF,TGTGCCAGCAGCCAAGTCAGGGTGGCCTACAATGAGCAGTTCTTC
TRBJ2-5,.,TRBV7-9,once,CASSLADLGQETQYF,TGTGCCAGCAGCTTAGCGGACCTGGGGCAAGAGACCCAGTACTTC
TRBJ2-7,.,TRBV28,.,CASSFRGPHREQYF,TGTGCCAGCAGTTTTCGGGGCCCTCATCGCGAGCAGTACTTC
TRBJ2-7,.,TRBV30,.,CAWSVLGGQYF,TGTGCCTGGAGTGTACTAGGGGGGCAGTACTTC
TRBJ1-5,.,TRBV19,many,CASSRPLQGNQPQHF,TGTGCCAGTAGTAGGCCCCTGCAGGGTAATCAGCCCCAGCATTTT
TRBJ2-7,TRBD2,TRBV5-1,.,CASSLLAGAYEQYF,TGCGCCAGCAGCTTGCTAGCGGGAGCCTACGAGCAGTACTTC
TRBJ2-7,.,TRBV28,.,CASSFGDVSYEQYF,TGTGCCAGCAGTTTCGGTGACGTCTCCTACGAGCAGTACTTC
TRBJ2-3,TRBD1,TRBV28,few,CASRSGQTSTDTQYF,TGTGCCAGCAGGTCGGGACAGACTAGCACAGATACGCAGTATTTT
TRBJ2-7,.,TRBV27,few,CASSLRIAEYEQYF,TGTGCCAGCAGTCTCCGGATAGCGGAATACGAGCAGTACTTC
TRBJ2-7,TRBD2,TRBV2,.,CASSRVAGGPHEQYF,TGTGCCAGCAGTAGGGTAGCGGGGGGGCCCCACGAGCAGTACTTC
TRBJ2-1,TRBD2,TRBV7-2,.,CASSFTPLAGGNEQFF,TGTGCCAGCAGCTTTACCCCTCTAGCGGGGGGGAATGAGCAGTTCTTC
TRBJ2-5,TRBD2,TRBV4-1,.,CASSQAVLADQETQYF,TGCGCCAGCAGCCAAGCCGTACTAGCGGACCAAGAGACCCAGTACTTC
TRBJ2-7,.,TRBV28,.,CASSGGTRTYEQYF,TGTGCCAGCAGTGGGGGGACACGGACCTACGAGCAGTACTTC
TRBJ2-2,.,TRBV9,.,CASSVGPGELFF,TGTGCCAGCAGCGTAGGGCCCGGGGAGCTGTTTTTT
TRBJ2-1,.,TRBV7-3,few,CASSLSRGSYNEQFF,TGTGCCAGCAGCTTATCACGGGGCTCCTACAATGAGCAGTTCTTC
TRBJ1-5,.,TRBV11-1,.,CASSPGRTGNQPQHF,TGTGCCAGCAGCCCTGGTCGGACAGGCAATCAGCCCCAGCATTTT
TRBJ2-1,TRBD1,TRBV5-8,.,CASSWTGPLNEQFF,TGTGCCAGCAGCTGGACAGGGCCCCTCAATGAGCAGTTCTTC
TRBJ1-4,TRBD1,TRBV28,few,CASSITTGTEKLFF,TGTGCCAGCAGCATCACGACAGGGACTGAAAAACTGTTTTTT
TRBJ2-7,.,TRBV7-8,.,CASSRAREDYEQYF,TGTGCCAGCAGCCGGGCTAGGGAGGACTACGAGCAGTACTTC
TRBJ2-4,.,TRBV29-1,.,CSVAGLAKNIQYF,TGCAGCGTTGCTGGACTAGCCAAAAACATTCAGTACTTC
TRBJ2-3,.,TRBV25-1,.,CASSGASTDTQYF,TGTGCCAGCAGTGGTGCTAGCACAGATACGCAGTATTTT
TRBJ2-3,.,TRBV30,few,CAWRRTPVTDTQYF,TGTGCCTGGAGACGCACCCCGGTCACAGATACGCAGTATTTT
TRBJ1-4,TRBD1,TRBV7-2,.,CASSATWDSSINEKLFF,TGTGCCAGCAGCGCGACCTGGGACAGCAGTATAAATGAAAAACTGTTTTTT